The T cell receptor beta chain under discussion was sequenced for a study of CD8+ T cells in alopecia areata. General study results and limits: On tofacitinib, scalp clonality and expanded CD8+ clones among top 100 fell significantly.

Germline V lookup: CDR1 MNHNS, CDR2 SASEGT. This CDR3 region has 15 residues. The V segment lost 10 bases and the J segment 5 bases; nucleotides outside the gene matches: 13. In its sample, this clone was seen a few times. The antigen remains unidentified. RNA was isolated and reverse transcribed to cDNA, the sequencing template. The protocol was immunoSEQ multiplex PCR, while the TCRdb copy is restricted to in-frame clones and leaves out a portion. The table includes around 210,000 clones, less than 65% detected once. The treatment is: oral pan-JAK inhibitor, 5-10 mg twice daily. PBMCs, the starting material, were the source of sorted CD4+ and CD8+ T cells.

This chain joins TRBV6-1 and TRBJ2-1, with 8 bases fitting TRBD2. This TCR was recovered from a human donor with alopecia areata. Here the sequenced sample was CD4+ T cells sorted from blood, taken at week 4, from a patient treated with tofacitinib. CDR3 nucleotides: TGTGCCACCTACCCGGGACTAGGAGGAAACAATGAGCAGTTCTTC. This sequence encodes CATYPGLGGNNEQFF.